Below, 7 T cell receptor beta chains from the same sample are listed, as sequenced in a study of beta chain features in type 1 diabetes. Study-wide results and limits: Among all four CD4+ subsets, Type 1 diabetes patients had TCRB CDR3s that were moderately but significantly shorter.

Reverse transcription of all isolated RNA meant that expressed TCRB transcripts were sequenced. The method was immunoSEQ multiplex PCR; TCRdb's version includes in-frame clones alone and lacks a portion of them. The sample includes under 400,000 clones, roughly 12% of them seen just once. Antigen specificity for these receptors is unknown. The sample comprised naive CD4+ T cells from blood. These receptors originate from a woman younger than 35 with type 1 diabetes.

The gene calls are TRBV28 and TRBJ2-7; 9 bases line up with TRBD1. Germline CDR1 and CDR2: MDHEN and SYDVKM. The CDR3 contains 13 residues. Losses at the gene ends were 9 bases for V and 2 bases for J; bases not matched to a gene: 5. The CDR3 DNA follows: TGTGCCAGTGGGACAGGGAACGCCTACGAGCAGTACTTC. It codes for CASGTGNAYEQYF.

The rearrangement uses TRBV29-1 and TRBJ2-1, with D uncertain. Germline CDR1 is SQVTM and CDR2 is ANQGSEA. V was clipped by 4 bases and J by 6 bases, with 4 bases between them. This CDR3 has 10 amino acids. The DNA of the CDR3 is TGCAGCGTTGGAGGCAATGAGCAGTTCTTC. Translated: CSVGGNEQFF.

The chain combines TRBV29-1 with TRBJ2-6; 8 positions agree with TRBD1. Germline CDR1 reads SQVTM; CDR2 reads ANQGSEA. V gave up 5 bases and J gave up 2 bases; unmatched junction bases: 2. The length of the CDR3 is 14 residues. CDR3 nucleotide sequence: TGCAGCGTTCAGACAGGGGCTGGGGCCAACGTCCTGACTTTC. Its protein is CSVQTGAGANVLTF.

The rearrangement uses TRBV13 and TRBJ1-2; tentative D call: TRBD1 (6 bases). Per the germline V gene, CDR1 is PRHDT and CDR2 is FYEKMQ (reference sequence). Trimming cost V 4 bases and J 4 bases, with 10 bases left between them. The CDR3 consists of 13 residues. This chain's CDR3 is CASSSGASYGYTF. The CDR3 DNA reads TGTGCCAGCAGCTCAGGGGCCAGCTATGGCTACACCTTC.

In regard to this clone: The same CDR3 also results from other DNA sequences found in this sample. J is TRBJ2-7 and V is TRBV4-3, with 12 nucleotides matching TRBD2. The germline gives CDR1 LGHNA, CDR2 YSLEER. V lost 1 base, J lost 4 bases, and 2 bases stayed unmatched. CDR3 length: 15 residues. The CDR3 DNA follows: TGCGCCAGCAGCCAAGGGCTAGCGGGAGGGTACGAGCAGTACTTC. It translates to CASSQGLAGGYEQYF.

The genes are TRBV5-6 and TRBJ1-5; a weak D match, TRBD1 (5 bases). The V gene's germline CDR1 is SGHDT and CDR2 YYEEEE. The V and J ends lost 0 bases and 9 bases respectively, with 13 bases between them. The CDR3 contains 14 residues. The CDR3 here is CASSLAGMGGPQHF. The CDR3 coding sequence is TGTGCCAGCAGCTTGGCTGGGATGGGGGGGCCCCAGCATTTT. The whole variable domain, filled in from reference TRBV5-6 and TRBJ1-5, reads DAGVTQSPTHLIKTRGQQVTLRCSPKSGHDTVSWYQQALGQGPQFIFQYYEEEERQRGNFPDRFSGHQFPNYSSELNVNALLLGDSALYLCASSLAGMGGPQHFGDGTRLSIL.

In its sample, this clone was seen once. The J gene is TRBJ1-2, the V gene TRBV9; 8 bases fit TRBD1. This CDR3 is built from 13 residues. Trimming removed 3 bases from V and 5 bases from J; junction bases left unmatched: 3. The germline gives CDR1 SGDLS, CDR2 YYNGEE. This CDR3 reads CASSADRGYGYTF. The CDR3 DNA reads TGTGCCAGCAGCGCCGACAGGGGATATGGCTACACCTTC.